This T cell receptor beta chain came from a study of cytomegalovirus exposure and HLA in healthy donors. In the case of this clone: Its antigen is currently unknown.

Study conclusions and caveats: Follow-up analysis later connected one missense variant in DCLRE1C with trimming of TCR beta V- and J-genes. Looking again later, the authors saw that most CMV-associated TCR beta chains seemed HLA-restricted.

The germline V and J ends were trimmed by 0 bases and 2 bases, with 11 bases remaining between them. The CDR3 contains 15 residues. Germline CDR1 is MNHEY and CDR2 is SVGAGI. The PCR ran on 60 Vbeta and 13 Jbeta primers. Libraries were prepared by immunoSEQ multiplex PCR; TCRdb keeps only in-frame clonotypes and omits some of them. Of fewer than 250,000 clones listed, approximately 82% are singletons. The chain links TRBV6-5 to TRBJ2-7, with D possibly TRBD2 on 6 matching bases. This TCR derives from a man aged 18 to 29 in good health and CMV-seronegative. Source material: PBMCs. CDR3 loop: CASSYSLANPYEQYF. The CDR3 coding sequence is TGTGCCAGCAGTTACTCTCTAGCGAACCCCTACGAGCAGTACTTC.